Listed here are 22 T cell receptor beta chains from one sample, sequenced in a study of CD8 T cells in ankylosing spondylitis. TCRdb re-called the 5' RACE reads with MiXCR, one entry per CDR3 protein. Among 200,000 to 300,000 distinct CDR3 sequences listed, 8% to 11% were seen once. The sequenced sample was blood, either unsorted or a sorted T cell fraction (not recorded which). The receptor source for this set is a male donor with ankylosing spondylitis or in good health (not recorded which).

This clonotype was seen many times. This chain joins TRBV30 and TRBJ1-5; D uncertain. V lost 0 bases, J lost 7 bases, and 13 bases lay in between. In germline, CDR1 is GTSNPN, CDR2 SVGIG (reference sequence). This CDR3 region has 14 residues. The CDR3 sequence: CAWSVWLGEQPQHF. The CDR3 DNA reads as TGTGCCTGGAGTGTATGGCTCGGCGAACAGCCCCAGCATTTT.

The V and J genes are TRBV7-2 and TRBJ2-1; 10 positions agree with TRBD2. This CDR3 has 15 residues. The V gene's germline CDR1 is SGHTA and CDR2 FQGNSA. Trimming at V came to 5 bases and at J to 3 bases, leaving 4 bases not matched to a gene. CDR3 bases: TGTGCCAGCAGCCCCCTAGCGGGGGTCTACAATGAGCAGTTCTTC. Amino acid sequence: CASSPLAGVYNEQFF.

This clonotype was found many times. The rearrangement joins TRBV20-1 to TRBJ1-3, with D possibly TRBD1 on 5 matching bases. The germline V gene has CDR1 DFQATT and CDR2 SNEGSKA (reference sequence). V was cut by 3 bases and J by 0 bases, with 15 bases left in between. The CDR3 contains 16 residues. CDR3 in DNA: TGCAGTGCTAGTCGTTCTCGGGGGAACTCTGGAAACACCATATATTTT. Translation: CSASRSRGNSGNTIYF.

A remark on this clonotype: A much bigger clone sits one base away, suggesting this may be a read error. The V gene is TRBV2, the J gene TRBJ1-2, with 9 bases matching TRBD1. CDR3 length: 12 amino acids. From germline, CDR1 is SNHLY and CDR2 FYNNEI. For the CDR3, the DNA is TGTGTCAGGACAGGGGAGGACTATGGCTACACCTTC. This translates into CVRTGEDYGYTF.

This clonotype was observed at least ten times. The gene calls are TRBV27 and TRBJ2-1; D remains unclear. Germline V gene data show CDR1 as MNHEY and CDR2 as SMNVEV (reference sequence). Trimming stripped 5 bases from V and 6 bases from J, with 14 bases between. The CDR3 length is 14 residues. CDR3: CASSLHRAPNEQFF. CDR3 DNA: TGTGCCAGCAGTCTACACCGGGCCCCCAATGAGCAGTTCTTC.

This chain uses TRBV7-2 with TRBJ1-2, with D maybe TRBD1 (6 bases). The CDR3 runs 16 residues. V lost 5 bases and J lost 3, with 19 bases in between. CDR1 SGHTA and CDR2 FQGNSA come from the germline V gene. DNA for the CDR3: TGTGCCAGCAGCCCTAGGGCCGGACAGCCTTACTATGGCTACACCTTC. Protein product: CASSPRAGQPYYGYTF.

Ten or more counts support this clonotype. DNA for the CDR3: TGCAGTGCTTCGTGGACAGCGGGAGGCTACACCTTC. This gives the protein CSASWTAGGYTF. The genes are TRBV20-1 and TRBJ1-2; D might be TRBD1 (6 bases). Trimming shortened V by 5 bases and J by 8 bases, and 15 bases separated the two germline ends. CDR3 length: 12 amino acids. Germline CDR1 reads DFQATT; CDR2 reads SNEGSKA (reference sequence).

This clonotype was picked up many times. The V call is TRBV10-1, the J call TRBJ2-2, with unresolved D. The CDR3 spans 15 residues. Trimming pared 3 bases from V and 2 bases from J, leaving 10 bases between. In germline, CDR1 is WNHNN, CDR2 SYGVQD (reference sequence). CDR3 in DNA: TGCGCCAGCAGTGAACATAGGCTCAACACCGGGGAGCTGTTTTTT. This sequence encodes CASSEHRLNTGELFF.

This clonotype was counted ten times or more. The gene calls are TRBV7-9 and TRBJ2-2, with TRBD2 matching over 11 bases. This CDR3 region has 16 residues. The germline V gene encodes CDR1 SEHNR and CDR2 FQNEAQ (reference sequence). After removal of 4 bases from V and 8 bases from J, the junction contained 9 bases not matched to a gene. In DNA, the CDR3 is TGTGCCAGCAGCTCCACTAGCGGGGGAGTCCGGGGGGAGCTGTTTTTT. Its protein is CASSSTSGGVRGELFF.

This clonotype was observed at least ten times. The rearrangement links TRBV3-1 to TRBJ1-1, with 8 bases that match TRBD1. This CDR3 comprises 19 residues. Germline V gives CDR1 LGHDT, CDR2 YNNKEL (reference sequence). Trimming cost V 4 bases and J 1 base; bases outside gene matches: 17. CDR3 nucleotides: TGTGCCAGCAGCCTAAGAGTCAACCAGGGGGCCGAGGGGAACACTGAAGCTTTCTTT. Amino acid sequence: CASSLRVNQGAEGNTEAFF.

This sequence joins TRBV5-6 and TRBJ2-2, with D perhaps matching TRBD2 (6 bases). The CDR3 runs 16 residues. Germline values: CDR1 SGHDT, CDR2 YYEEEE. V was pared by 2 bases and J by 1 base, with 12 bases between. In nucleotides, the CDR3 is TGTGCCAGCAGCTTCTCCGGGACTCGGAACACCGGGGAGCTGTTTTTT. Translated, it gives CASSFSGTRNTGELFF.

This clonotype has only one observation. CDR3 coding DNA: TGCGCCAGCAGCTTGGAGGGGCAAGGGCACCACGAGCAGTACTTC. Its protein is CASSLEGQGHHEQYF. V usage is TRBV5-1 and J usage is TRBJ2-7; D perhaps matches TRBD1 (5 bases). The CDR3 extends over 15 amino acids. Trimming took 0 bases from V and 5 from J, leaving 15 bases between them. Germline values: CDR1 SGHRS, CDR2 YFSETQ.

The chain uses TRBV6-1 and TRBJ1-2, with no clear D. Trimming stripped 6 bases from V and 2 bases from J, with 16 bases between. Per the germline V gene, CDR1 is MNHNS and CDR2 is SASEGT. CDR3 length: 15 residues. Here the CDR3 DNA reads TGTGCCAGCAGCCTTCGCCGCGCAGCCAACTATGGCTACACCTTC. It codes for CASSLRRAANYGYTF.

This clonotype appeared once. Being one base from a much bigger clone, this may be a read error. The chain has TRBV20-1 and TRBJ1-4, with D perhaps matching TRBD1 (6 bases). This CDR3 is built from 16 residues. From germline, CDR1 is DFQATT and CDR2 SNEGSKA (reference sequence). In nucleotides, the CDR3 is TGCAGTGCTGGAGGTGCGGGGGCCCGGAGTTTGGAAAAACTGTCTTTT. The encoded protein is CSAGGAGARSLEKLSF.

This clonotype was seen ten or more times. The chain has TRBV20-1 and TRBJ1-4; 10 nucleotides agree with TRBD1. The junction had 11 bases not matched to a gene; V was cut back by 2 bases and J by 11 bases. The CDR3 runs 15 residues. Germline-derived CDR1 and CDR2 are DFQATT and SNEGSKA (reference sequence). The DNA for the CDR3 is TGCAGTGCTAGACCCCTGGACAGGGGGGTATTGAAACTGTTTTTT. Its protein product is CSARPLDRGVLKLFF.

This clonotype was recorded a few times. The J gene is TRBJ2-2, the V gene TRBV19, with 9 bases lining up with TRBD1. J was trimmed by 4 bases and V by 6 bases; bases with no gene match: 0. Germline V lookup: CDR1 LNHDA, CDR2 SQIVND (reference sequence). The CDR3 is 13 amino acids. The CDR3 coding sequence is TGTGCCAGTAGGGACAGGGGCACCGGGGAGCTGTTTTTT. Translation: CASRDRGTGELFF.

The sample holds many counts of this clonotype. V is TRBV5-1 and J is TRBJ2-6, with D tentatively TRBD1 (6 bases). The germline gives CDR1 SGHRS, CDR2 YFSETQ. The CDR3 runs 17 residues. With 5 bases removed from V and 0 bases from J, the gap between germline ends came to 15 bases. This chain's CDR3 is CASSLGQQYSGANVLTF. CDR3 in DNA: TGCGCCAGCAGTCTCGGACAGCAGTACTCTGGGGCCAACGTCCTGACTTTC.

This clonotype was detected ten times or more. This chain joins TRBV12-3 or TRBV12-4 and TRBJ1-5; D not certain. V shed 1 base and J shed 1 base, with 8 bases lying between them. The CDR3 is made up of 15 amino acids. Here the CDR3 reads CASSLGGHSNQPQHF. The CDR3 region has the DNA TGTGCCAGCAGTTTAGGGGGTCACAGCAATCAGCCCCAGCATTTT.

This clonotype was counted many times. The chain combines TRBV2 with TRBJ1-5; 9 bases are a match to TRBD1. In germline, CDR1 is SNHLY, CDR2 FYNNEI. Trimming cost V 5 bases and J 11 bases; bases outside gene matches: 13. CDR3 length equals 15 residues. The CDR3 loop is CASSRLGQGSTAQHF. CDR3 coding DNA: TGTGCCAGCAGTCGACTGGGACAGGGTTCTACGGCCCAGCATTTT.

This chain connects TRBV10-3 to TRBJ2-1, with TRBD2 matching over 11 bases. V was pared by 8 bases and J by 7 bases, with 10 bases of the junction left unmatched. The CDR3 has 15 amino acids. Per germline, CDR1 ENHRY and CDR2 SYGVKD. The CDR3 region has the DNA TGTGCCATCGCTTTCCTAGCGGGAGGAGAGAATGAGCAGTTCTTC. Its translation: CAIAFLAGGENEQFF.

This clonotype was found many times. The chain combines TRBV12-3 or TRBV12-4 with TRBJ2-7; 9 nucleotides match TRBD1. V trimming: 6 bases; J trimming: 0 bases; junction bases outside the gene matches: 6. The length of the CDR3 is 15 residues. The CDR3 loop reads CASRTGQGSSYEQYF. The CDR3 nucleotides are TGTGCCAGCAGGACCGGACAGGGGAGCTCCTACGAGCAGTACTTC.

This clonotype was counted many times. The CDR3 region has the DNA TGCAGTGCTAGAGATGGTTGGACTAGCGGGGGGGCCGGCACAGATACGCAGTATTTT. The encoded protein is CSARDGWTSGGAGTDTQYF. The V gene is TRBV20-1, the J gene TRBJ2-3; 15 bases align to TRBD2. Looked up from germline, CDR1 is DFQATT and CDR2 is SNEGSKA (reference sequence). The CDR3 spans 19 residues. With V trimmed by 0 bases and J by 1 base, 8 bases remained unmatched.